The entry that follows covers one T cell receptor beta chain sequence. Its antigen is as yet unknown. This sample was included in a study of tumor-infiltrating lymphocytes in localized non-small cell lung cancer. Study context: Several tumor histologies, both smoking statuses, and some post-neoadjuvant chemotherapy samples were included. Tumor tissue and non-adjacent uninvolved lung came from each patient. Study observations and caveats: T-cell fraction did not differ between immunotypes IM1 and IM2. Tumors had more T cell infiltration than uninvolved lung, per TCRbeta sequencing and CD3 counts.

The V gene's germline CDR1 is SGHRS and CDR2 YFSETQ. The V and J ends lost 0 bases and 9 bases respectively, with 15 bases between them. This CDR3 has 14 residues. Assay: immunoSEQ multiplex PCR; the TCRdb copy retains only in-frame clones and omits some. Counted here are around 10,000 clones, 60% occurring once; the ten biggest clones make up roughly 11%. The J gene is TRBJ2-5, the V gene TRBV5-1; D is perhaps TRBD2 (5 bases). This sequence originates from a human donor with non-small cell lung cancer. What was sequenced was uninvolved lung tissue not adjacent to the tumor. Here the CDR3 DNA reads TGCGCCAGCAGCTTGGACAGCCAGAACGGGGCCCAGTACTTC. Translating it yields CASSLDSQNGAQYF.